A single sample gave rise to the 17 T cell receptor beta chains below, sequenced in a study of cytomegalovirus exposure and HLA in healthy donors. The PCR employed 60 Vbeta primers together with 13 Jbeta primers. Sequencing was performed with immunoSEQ multiplex PCR; in TCRdb, only in-frame clones are kept and a portion is missing. The table includes 100,000 or so clones, around 84% detected once. Sequenced: PBMCs. Receptor source: a human donor in good health.

This clone turned up a few times. The chain combines TRBV7-2 with TRBJ1-5, with D unclear. Germline lookup yields CDR1 SGHTA and CDR2 FQGNSA. Deletions cut 5 bases from V and 7 bases from J, with 15 bases between. The CDR3 has 14 residues. CDR3 bases: TGTGCCAGCAGCCAAGACAATGCTGACCAGCCCCAGCATTTT. It encodes CASSQDNADQPQHF.

CDR3 loop: CASSQGPGLAGYEQFF. The CDR3 DNA follows: TGCGCCAGCAGCCAGGGGCCGGGACTAGCGGGATATGAGCAGTTCTTC. J is TRBJ2-1 and V is TRBV5-1; 13 nucleotides align to TRBD2. The CDR3 consists of 16 residues. Per germline, CDR1 SGHRS and CDR2 YFSETQ. Unmatched junction bases numbered 9, after V lost 4 bases and J lost 8 bases.

This clone was observed once. The V call is TRBV5-4, the J call TRBJ2-2; TRBD2 matches at 7 bases. The CDR3 length is 14 residues. From germline, CDR1 is SGHNT and CDR2 YYREEE (reference sequence). CDR3 in amino acids: CASGERGNTGELFF. Here the CDR3 DNA reads TGTGCAAGCGGGGAGCGGGGGAACACCGGGGAGCTGTTTTTT.

The chain uses TRBV19 and TRBJ1-2; perhaps TRBD1 as D (6 bases). This CDR3 region has 12 residues. Deletions cut 4 bases from V and 8 bases from J, with 11 bases between. The V gene's germline CDR1 is LNHDA and CDR2 SQIVND (reference sequence). The CDR3 DNA reads TGTGCCAGTAGTAGAACAGGGTACGGCTACACCTTC. This gives the protein CASSRTGYGYTF.

J is TRBJ2-5 and V is TRBV7-2, with 12 bases lining up with TRBD2. The junction had 7 bases not matched to a gene; V was cut back by 4 bases and J by 4 bases. The V gene's germline CDR1 is SGHTA and CDR2 FQGNSA. The CDR3 loop spans 16 amino acids. The CDR3 sequence: CASSSSSGRAGETQYF. CDR3 bases: TGTGCCAGCAGCTCTTCTAGCGGGAGGGCGGGAGAGACCCAGTACTTC.

In this sample, this clone turned up once. The rearrangement joins TRBV9 to TRBJ2-3; D remains ambiguous. Deletions cut 3 bases from V and 2 bases from J, with 7 bases between. The germline gives CDR1 SGDLS, CDR2 YYNGEE. This CDR3 spans 13 amino acids. Here the CDR3 reads CASSERSTDTQYF. The CDR3 DNA reads as TGTGCCAGCAGCGAGAGGTCCACAGATACGCAGTATTTT.

The chain recombines TRBV4-1 with TRBJ1-6, with D unresolved. Germline values: CDR1 MGHRA, CDR2 YSYEKL. V lost 1 base and J 1 base, leaving 17 bases between the germline ends. The CDR3 is made up of 19 amino acids. CDR3 nucleotides: TGCGCCAGCAGCCAAGGGTCTTTACTAGGTAGATCCTATAATTCACCCCTCCACTTT. Its protein is CASSQGSLLGRSYNSPLHF.

This rearrangement joins TRBV18 to TRBJ2-1; weak D call: TRBD1 (6 bases). Germline V gene lookup returns CDR1 KGHSH and CDR2 LQKENI. The V end was cut by 4 bases, the J end by 0 bases, with 10 bases between. This CDR3 comprises 15 residues. The CDR3 loop is CASSQTGTSYNEQFF. The CDR3 DNA reads as TGTGCCAGCTCACAAACAGGGACCTCCTACAATGAGCAGTTCTTC.

The chain is built from TRBV28 and TRBJ1-1; D unresolved. Germline V gives CDR1 MDHEN, CDR2 SYDVKM. V was pared by 6 bases and J by 7 bases, with 18 bases between. This CDR3 is 14 amino acids long. The CDR3: CASRDGGLALEAFF. In DNA form, the CDR3 reads TGTGCCAGCAGGGACGGAGGACTCGCTCTTGAAGCTTTCTTT.

CDR3 nucleotide sequence: TGTGCCAGCAGTTTAAGGGGCGGTGAAGCTTTCTTT. Translating it yields CASSLRGGEAFF. The rearrangement joins TRBV27 to TRBJ1-1, with a tentative D call TRBD1 (5 bases). V lost 2 bases to trimming and J lost 7 bases, with 8 bases between them. This CDR3 region has 12 residues. Germline CDR1 is MNHEY and CDR2 is SMNVEV (reference sequence).

The chain recombines TRBV6-6 with TRBJ1-4, with no clear D. The CDR3 sequence is 14 residues long. V lost 6 bases and J 0 bases, leaving 8 bases between the germline ends. Germline CDR1 MNHNY, CDR2 SVGAGI (reference sequence). The CDR3 nucleotides are TGTGCCAGCAGAAGAGTTTCAACTAATGAAAAACTGTTTTTT. Encoded protein: CASRRVSTNEKLFF.

The chain combines TRBV5-1 with TRBJ2-7, with a tentative D call TRBD1 (6 bases). V lost 4 bases and J 5 bases, leaving 13 bases between the germline ends. The CDR3 is made up of 13 amino acids. Germline values: CDR1 SGHRS, CDR2 YFSETQ. The CDR3 DNA reads as TGCGCCAGCAGCATTAGGGACATTCACGAGCAGTACTTC. Translated: CASSIRDIHEQYF.

The chain joins TRBV7-9 to TRBJ2-7, with D hard to call. Germline loops: CDR1 SEHNR, CDR2 FQNEAQ (reference sequence). This CDR3 region has 14 residues. The V end was cut by 2 bases, the J end by 2 bases, with 10 bases between. The DNA for the CDR3 is TGTGCCAGCAGCTTAATGGTGGAGCCCTACGAGCAGTACTTC. It is translated as CASSLMVEPYEQYF.

The chain combines TRBV6-1 with TRBJ2-1, with D perhaps matching TRBD2 (6 bases). The CDR3 covers 19 residues. V lost 2 bases, J lost 7 bases, and 27 bases lay in between. CDR1 is MNHNS, CDR2 SASEGT, per germline. This CDR3 is CASSEPGGIWRDGYNEQFF. CDR3 DNA sequence: TGTGCCAGCAGTGAACCCGGGGGTATATGGCGGGACGGCTATAATGAGCAGTTCTTC.

V usage is TRBV5-4 and J usage is TRBJ2-2; weak D call: TRBD1 (6 bases). Germline loops: CDR1 SGHNT, CDR2 YYREEE (reference sequence). The ends were cut back, 2 bases at V and 6 bases at J, with 8 bases in the middle. The CDR3 sequence is 13 residues long. The CDR3 here is CASSFRGPGELFF. The CDR3 DNA sequence: TGTGCCAGCAGCTTCAGGGGTCCCGGGGAGCTGTTTTTT.

This clone was observed a single time. The gene calls are TRBV2 and TRBJ2-5; 9 bases agree with TRBD2. V lost 8 bases, J lost 0 bases, and 10 bases stayed unmatched. Germline V gene lookup returns CDR1 SNHLY and CDR2 FYNNEI. The CDR3 runs 16 residues. This chain's CDR3 is CASRPGASGDQETQYF. The CDR3 region has the DNA TGTGCCAGCCGTCCCGGGGCTAGCGGGGACCAAGAGACCCAGTACTTC.

This chain links TRBV7-6 with TRBJ1-6; 7 bases are a match to TRBD1. The CDR3 is 14 residues long. The J segment lost 7 bases and the V segment lost 6 bases, leaving 6 bases of the junction unmatched. The germline V gene has CDR1 SGHVS and CDR2 FNYEAQ. The CDR3 region is CASRRGTANSPLHF. In DNA, the CDR3 is TGTGCCAGCAGGAGGGGGACAGCCAATTCACCCCTCCACTTT.